This TCR beta chain is from a study of blood T cells in healthy people across ages. This CDR3 spans 13 amino acids. In germline, CDR1 is SQVTM, CDR2 ANQGSEA. V was trimmed by 4 bases and J by 5 bases, leaving 12 bases between them. Donors ranged from about 6 to 90 years old and were healthy Caucasians in Russia. Drawn from each donor were approximately 9.5 milliliters of peripheral blood. Primers used in a second PCR of about 6 to 12 cycles were a sample-barcoded 5' primer and a J-beta primer mix. With 12 random nucleotides, a template-switch adaptor tagged each individual cDNA molecule. Using its own MiXCR run on the 5' RACE reads, TCRdb lists one record per CDR3 protein. This table holds 700,000 or so distinct CDR3 sequences, about a fifth found once. This clonotype was counted ten times or more. Antigen unknown. Study-level results: As age increased, TCR beta diversity per million T cells fell in a roughly linear fashion.

The receptor was derived from a man aged 70-80 years in good health. This chain connects TRBV29-1 to TRBJ2-1; D gene uncertain. Sequencing input: blood. The CDR3 coding sequence is TGCAGCGTTGTATCACTAAAGAACAATGAGCAGTTCTTC. It yields the protein CSVVSLKNNEQFF.